A single sample gave rise to the 18 T cell receptor beta chains below, sequenced in a study of T and B cells in COVID-19 patients. Blood genomic DNA input for TRB amplification was roughly 250-500 ng. TRB rearrangements were amplified by multiplex PCR with BIOMED2 TRB-A/B primers. MiXCR was run by TCRdb on the multiplex PCR reads, yielding one entry per CDR3 protein. The sample lists more than 15,000 distinct CDR3 sequences; 25% to 30% were seen once. Sequencing was done on a sample of blood. All receptors derive from a human donor who had recovered from COVID-19.

This chain uses TRBV2 with TRBJ2-7, with 8 bases matching TRBD1. This CDR3 contains 13 residues. With 7 bases clipped from V and 6 bases from J, the junction kept 8 bases outside the gene matches. Germline V gene data show CDR1 as SNHLY and CDR2 as FYNNEI. The CDR3 loop is CASTGQGGVEQYF. The CDR3 nucleotides are TGTGCCAGCACCGGACAGGGAGGCGTCGAGCAGTACTTC.

The J gene is TRBJ1-5, the V gene TRBV6-2 or TRBV6-3; TRBD1 might be the D (5 bases). The CDR3 runs 13 residues. CDR1 and CDR2 (germline): MNHEY, SVGEGT. V lost 6 bases to trimming and J lost 6 bases, with 12 bases between them. The CDR3 loop reads CASSLAGTQPQHF. The CDR3 DNA follows: TGTGCCAGCAGCTTAGCGGGGACTCAGCCCCAGCATTTT.

Worth noting for this clonotype: A much bigger clone sits one base away, suggesting this may be a read error. Written as DNA, the CDR3 is TGTGCCAGCAGTTACATGGGGGGGGCCTACAATGAGCAGTTCTTC. Translation gives CASSYMGGAYNEQFF. The rearrangement links TRBV6-5 to TRBJ2-1, with TRBD2 matching over 7 bases. Losses at the gene ends were 2 bases for V and 2 bases for J; bases not matched to a gene: 3. The CDR3 has 15 residues. Germline V gene sequence: CDR1 MNHEY, CDR2 SVGAGI.

This chain connects TRBV14 to TRBJ1-1; D is unclear. The CDR3 is 13 residues long. V was trimmed by 0 bases and J by 4 bases, leaving 6 bases between them. The germline V gene has CDR1 SGHDN and CDR2 FVKESK. The CDR3 bases are TGTGCCAGCAGCCAAGAGGGTGGCACTGAAGCTTTCTTT. It codes for CASSQEGGTEAFF. Filled out from reference TRBV14 and TRBJ1-1, the complete variable domain reads EAGVTQFPSHSVIEKGQTVTLRCDPISGHDNLYWYRRVMGKEIKFLLHFVKESKQDESGMPNNRFLAERTGGTYSTLKVQPAELEDSGVYFCASSQEGGTEAFFGQGTRLTVV.

The chain uses TRBV18 and TRBJ2-7, with 8 nucleotides matching TRBD1. Germline values: CDR1 KGHSH, CDR2 LQKENI. Losses at the gene ends were 0 bases for V and 7 bases for J; bases not matched to a gene: 14. CDR3 length: 17 residues. The CDR3 nucleotides are TGTGCCAGCTCACCACCATATAGTCGCGACAGGGGCTTAGAGCAGTACTTC. Its protein is CASSPPYSRDRGLEQYF.

The chain recombines TRBV7-3 with TRBJ2-2, with 10 positions matching TRBD1. CDR1 is SGHTA, CDR2 FQGTGA, per germline. V gave up 4 bases and J gave up 6 bases; unmatched junction bases: 5. The CDR3 has 15 amino acids. The CDR3 sequence is CASSSGTGASGELFF. CDR3 nucleotide sequence: TGTGCCAGCAGCTCCGGGACAGGGGCGTCCGGGGAGCTGTTTTTT.

By share of the sample, this clonotype is medium-sized. The V and J genes are TRBV15 and TRBJ2-7; 11 bases fit TRBD1. V was pared by 3 bases and J by 5 bases, with 6 bases of the junction left unmatched. This CDR3 is built from 15 residues. The germline V gene has CDR1 LNHNV and CDR2 YYDKDF (reference sequence). For the CDR3, the DNA is TGTGCCACCAGCAGCAGATTGGGACAGGGGGACGAGCAGTACTTC. Residues: CATSSRLGQGDEQYF.

The table lists this clonotype with many counts. The chain joins TRBV19 to TRBJ1-2; a weak D match, TRBD1 (5 bases). V lost 4 bases and J lost 4, with 25 bases in between. CDR3 length equals 18 residues. Germline lookup yields CDR1 LNHDA and CDR2 SQIVND (reference sequence). CDR3 in DNA: TGTGCCAGTAGTACGACCGGGGGTCTTGGGGCCTCTGGCTATGGCTACACCTTC. This sequence encodes CASSTTGGLGASGYGYTF.

The table lists this clonotype with a few counts. J is TRBJ2-3 and V is TRBV7-2; a weak D match, TRBD2 (5 bases). With 0 bases removed from V and 5 bases from J, the gap between germline ends came to 6 bases. There are 13 residues in the CDR3. In germline, CDR1 is SGHTA, CDR2 FQGNSA. CDR3 nucleotide sequence: TGTGCCAGCAGCTTAGCCGCGGGAGATACGCAGTATTTT. Its protein is CASSLAAGDTQYF.

This clonotype was observed a few times. The CDR3 bases are TGTGCCAGCAGCCCCCTCCAAGAGACCCAGTACTTC. The encoded protein is CASSPLQETQYF. The chain employs TRBV7-6 and TRBJ2-5, with D unclear. CDR1 and CDR2 from the germline V gene are SGHVS and FNYEAQ. Trimming took 5 bases from V and 1 from J, leaving 5 bases between them. This CDR3 comprises 12 residues.

This chain joins TRBV19 and TRBJ1-1; D possibly corresponds to TRBD1 (6 bases). Germline V CDR1 and CDR2: LNHDA, SQIVND (reference sequence). Trimming left V 1 base short and J 5 bases short, with 32 bases between. This CDR3 contains 21 residues. The chain's CDR3 is CASSIVISKRGGGLSQTEAFF. For the CDR3, the DNA is TGTGCCAGTAGTATAGTCATAAGCAAGAGGGGAGGGGGTTTGTCGCAAACTGAAGCTTTCTTT.

The rearrangement joins TRBV11-2 to TRBJ2-3, with D possibly matching TRBD1 (7 bases). Trimming removed 5 bases from V and 5 bases from J, with 14 bases in between. Germline CDR1 and CDR2: SGHAT and FQNNGV. CDR3 length equals 14 residues. CDR3 nucleotides: TGTGCCAGCAGCACAGGGGACTGGGGAGATACGCAGTATTTT. Its translation is CASSTGDWGDTQYF.

In DNA, the CDR3 is TGTGCCAGCAGCTTGGGGGGGGCTGCAGAGACCCAGTACTTC. Encoded protein: CASSLGGAAETQYF. The V and J genes are TRBV5-6 and TRBJ2-5, with D possibly called TRBD1 or TRBD2 (6 bases each). V lost 0 bases, J lost 4 bases, and 10 bases lay in between. The CDR3 covers 14 residues. CDR1 and CDR2 (germline): SGHDT, YYEEEE.

This clonotype was seen ten or more times. The chain recombines TRBV6-6 with TRBJ2-3; D unresolved. Germline CDR1 and CDR2: MNHNY and SVGAGI (reference sequence). The V and J ends lost 2 bases and 6 bases respectively, with 9 bases between them. This CDR3 spans 13 amino acids. CDR3 coding DNA: TGTGCCAGCAGTTACCCTGGCATCGATACGCAGTATTTT. Protein product: CASSYPGIDTQYF.

This chain links TRBV5-5 with TRBJ1-3; D is undetermined. Trimming shortened V by 0 bases and J by 1 base, and 11 bases separated the two germline ends. CDR3 size: 16 residues. Germline CDR1 SGHKS, CDR2 YYEKEE (reference sequence). The chain's CDR3 is CASSLARALSGNTIYF. As DNA, the CDR3 is TGTGCCAGCAGCTTGGCACGGGCCCTATCTGGAAACACCATATATTTT.

This clonotype has only a few counts. V is TRBV7-2 and J is TRBJ2-3; D unresolved. The CDR3 loop spans 11 amino acids. Per germline, CDR1 SGHTA and CDR2 FQGNSA. The germline V and J ends were trimmed by 5 bases and 2 bases, with 2 bases remaining between them. CDR3 sequence: CASSPTDTQYF. The CDR3 DNA reads TGTGCCAGCAGCCCCACAGATACGCAGTATTTT.

This clonotype was seen a few times. This chain uses TRBV6-5 with TRBJ1-3; perhaps TRBD1 as D (6 bases). Germline-derived CDR1 and CDR2 are MNHEY and SVGAGI. V gave up 7 bases and J gave up 7 bases, with 20 bases separating them. The CDR3 covers 15 residues. The CDR3 sequence is CASKNAGAAGNTIYF. Here the CDR3 DNA reads TGTGCCAGCAAAAACGCAGGGGCCGCGGGTAACACCATATATTTT.

For the CDR3, the DNA is TGCAGTGCTAGTCTGGGCGGGGGGGTGGCAGAGACCCAGTACTTC. Translation: CSASLGGGVAETQYF. The chain uses TRBV20-1 and TRBJ2-5; TRBD2 agrees at 9 bases. This CDR3 is built from 15 residues. Germline V gene data show CDR1 as DFQATT and CDR2 as SNEGSKA (reference sequence). The trim removed 3 bases at V and 4 bases at J, leaving 9 bases unmatched.